What follows are 26 T cell receptor beta chains derived from one specimen sequenced in a study of T-cell memory formation after mild COVID-19. TCRdb re-analysed the 5' RACE reads in MiXCR, keeping a single row per CDR3 protein. The table shows 450,000 or so distinct CDR3 sequences, with approximately 20% occurring only once. The sequenced material came from PBMCs or a T cell subset sorted from them (not recorded which). The receptors stem from an adult woman who had mild COVID-19 (a few samples of this study predate the infection). Cell type and time point are not known.

This chain uses TRBV7-8 with TRBJ1-3, with unresolved D. Germline V gives CDR1 SGHVS, CDR2 FQNEAQ. The CDR3 spans 15 residues. V lost 5 bases and J lost 0, with 11 bases in between. This CDR3 reads CASSQTIYSGNTIYF. CDR3 nucleotides: TGTGCCAGCAGCCAAACCATATACTCTGGAAACACCATATATTTT.

This clonotype was observed a few times. The chain employs TRBV24-1 and TRBJ2-2, with TRBD1 matching over 8 bases. V lost 3 bases and J lost 5; bases outside the gene matches: 4. Germline V gene data show CDR1 as KGHDR and CDR2 as SFDVKD. The CDR3 runs 15 residues. CDR3 region: CATSDPRGPTGELFF. The CDR3, as DNA: TGTGCCACCAGTGATCCCAGGGGGCCTACCGGGGAGCTGTTTTTT.

The chain recombines TRBV24-1 with TRBJ1-2; D uncertain. The CDR3 loop spans 15 amino acids. Germline V gives CDR1 KGHDR, CDR2 SFDVKD. Trimming removed 3 bases at V and 2 bases at J, with 12 bases between. DNA for the CDR3: TGTGCCACCAGTGATCCCGGACGGCAAAACTATGGCTACACCTTC. The encoded protein is CATSDPGRQNYGYTF.

The sample holds a few counts of this clonotype. The genes are TRBV9 and TRBJ2-1; the match to TRBD2 covers 13 bases. The length of the CDR3 is 16 residues. V shed 3 bases, J shed 4 bases, and the junction held 4 bases outside the gene matches. Germline-derived CDR1 and CDR2 are SGDLS and YYNGEE. This CDR3 reads CASSAPGLAGYNEQFF. CDR3 sequence (DNA): TGTGCCAGCAGCGCCCCGGGACTAGCGGGGTACAATGAGCAGTTCTTC.

This clonotype turned up a few times. This sequence joins TRBV7-6 and TRBJ1-1; D remains unclear. Trimming left V 5 bases short and J 1 base short, with 8 bases between. The length of the CDR3 is 13 residues. Germline V gene sequence: CDR1 SGHVS, CDR2 FNYEAQ. CDR3 loop: CASSQDWNTEAFF. As DNA, the CDR3 is TGTGCCAGCAGCCAAGACTGGAACACTGAAGCTTTCTTT.

This clonotype was recorded a few times. V usage is TRBV18 and J usage is TRBJ2-7, with 8 bases that match TRBD2. CDR1 and CDR2 (germline): KGHSH, LQKENI. CDR3 length equals 16 residues. V trimming: 3 bases; J trimming: 0 bases; junction bases outside the gene matches: 7. This CDR3 reads CASSPNGGRSSYEQYF. In nucleotides, the CDR3 is TGTGCCAGCTCACCGAACGGCGGGAGGAGCTCCTACGAGCAGTACTTC.

This clonotype was observed a handful of times. V and J are TRBV4-1 and TRBJ2-2, with 9 bases that match TRBD1. CDR1 is MGHRA, CDR2 YSYEKL, per germline. The CDR3 has 16 amino acids. V was clipped by 7 bases and J by 5 bases; unmatched bases: 11. The CDR3 protein is CASTLLGTGTTGELFF. The CDR3 DNA follows: TGCGCCAGCACCCTTCTCGGGACAGGGACGACCGGGGAGCTGTTTTTT.

The chain combines TRBV4-1 with TRBJ2-3; no clear D. The ends were cut back, 1 base at V and 3 bases at J, with 17 bases in the middle. CDR3 length: 17 amino acids. Germline V CDR1 and CDR2: MGHRA, YSYEKL. The CDR3 nucleotides are TGCGCCAGCAGCCAAGGTACGGTAGGGTCAACAACAGATACGCAGTATTTT. This sequence encodes CASSQGTVGSTTDTQYF.

This clonotype turned up a few times. This chain uses TRBV7-3 with TRBJ1-5, with D perhaps matching TRBD1 (5 bases). In germline, CDR1 is SGHTA, CDR2 FQGTGA. Trimming shortened V by 5 bases and J by 10 bases, and 15 bases separated the two germline ends. The CDR3 totals 13 residues. CDR3 DNA sequence: TGTGCCAGCAGCACAAATACAGGAACCCCCCAGCATTTT. It translates to CASSTNTGTPQHF.

A few counts support this clonotype. The V and J genes are TRBV7-3 and TRBJ2-1; the match to TRBD1 covers 8 bases. This CDR3 spans 17 amino acids. With V trimmed by 2 bases and J by 3 bases, 9 bases remained unmatched. Per germline, CDR1 SGHTA and CDR2 FQGTGA. The DNA of the CDR3 is TGTGCCAGCAGCTTACATCACAGGGGGGTTTTCTACAATGAGCAGTTCTTC. Its protein product is CASSLHHRGVFYNEQFF.

There are a few counts of this clonotype. This chain uses TRBV7-2 with TRBJ1-2, with TRBD1 matching over 10 bases. CDR3 size: 17 residues. CDR1 and CDR2 (germline): SGHTA, FQGNSA. The V gene end was trimmed by 5 bases and the J gene end by 2 bases; junction bases not matched to a gene: 11. CDR3 sequence: CASSLRQGAWINYGYTF. CDR3 DNA: TGTGCCAGCAGCCTACGACAGGGGGCTTGGATAAACTATGGCTACACCTTC. Full variable domain (missing parts from reference TRBV7-2 and TRBJ1-2): GAGVSQSPSNKVTEKGKDVELRCDPISGHTALYWYRQSLGQGLEFLIYFQGNSAPDKSGLPSDRFSAERTGGSVSTLTIQRTQQEDSAVYLCASSLRQGAWINYGYTFGSGTRLTVV.

The gene calls are TRBV7-2 and TRBJ2-1; no clear D gene. The CDR3 consists of 15 residues. Germline-derived CDR1 and CDR2 are SGHTA and FQGNSA. V gave up 3 bases and J gave up 0 bases, with 9 bases separating them. The CDR3 DNA sequence: TGTGCCAGCAGCTTGCACACTTCCTCCTACAATGAGCAGTTCTTC. It yields the protein CASSLHTSSYNEQFF.

The CDR3 reads CASRDTASSYNEQFF. The DNA for the CDR3 is TGTGCCAGCAGGGACACAGCGAGCTCCTACAATGAGCAGTTCTTC. V usage is TRBV12-3 or TRBV12-4 and J usage is TRBJ2-1; maybe TRBD1 (5 bases). The ends were cut back, 6 bases at V and 0 bases at J, with 12 bases in the middle. CDR3 length equals 15 residues.

This chain connects TRBV12-3 or TRBV12-4 to TRBJ1-3; D is undetermined. V was clipped by 3 bases and J by 2 bases, with 8 bases between them. The CDR3 contains 14 residues. This chain's CDR3 is CASSLEGTGNTIYF. The CDR3 nucleotides are TGTGCCAGCAGTTTGGAGGGTACTGGAAACACCATATATTTT.

This clonotype was seen a handful of times. J is TRBJ2-1 and V is TRBV6-2 or TRBV6-3, with 13 positions matching TRBD2. Germline loops: CDR1 MNHEY, CDR2 SVGEGT. After removal of 6 bases from V and 13 bases from J, the junction contained 12 bases not matched to a gene. This CDR3 has 15 residues. CDR3 in amino acids: CASSRTSGSYPFQFF. CDR3 nucleotides: TGTGCCAGCAGCCGGACTAGCGGGAGTTACCCTTTTCAGTTCTTC.

In this sample, this clonotype turned up a few times. This chain links TRBV7-9 with TRBJ2-2; D unresolved. The CDR3 spans 13 residues. Germline CDR1 reads SEHNR; CDR2 reads FQNEAQ (reference sequence). V was shortened by 9 bases and J by 4 bases, with 12 bases between the two germline ends. The DNA of the CDR3 is TGTGCCAGGGACGTTCCGAGCACCGGGGAGCTGTTTTTT. It encodes CARDVPSTGELFF.

This chain uses TRBV7-3 with TRBJ2-2, with TRBD2 identical over 7 bases. Trimming at V came to 4 bases and at J to 6 bases, leaving 5 bases not matched to a gene. The CDR3 spans 14 residues. CDR1 and CDR2 (germline): SGHTA, FQGTGA. The CDR3 nucleotides read TGTGCCAGCAGCTCCGGGACTAACGCCGGGGAGCTGTTTTTT. As protein: CASSSGTNAGELFF. Based on the CDR3 plus reference TRBV7-3 and TRBJ2-2, the full variable domain is GAGVSQTPSNKVTEKGKYVELRCDPISGHTALYWYRQSLGQGPEFLIYFQGTGAADDSGLPNDRFFAVRPEGSVSTLKIQRTERGDSAVYLCASSSGTNAGELFFGEGSRLTVL.

The J gene is TRBJ1-2, the V gene TRBV20-1; D unresolved. The germline V and J ends were trimmed by 5 bases and 3 bases, with 19 bases remaining between them. The length of the CDR3 is 15 residues. From germline, CDR1 is DFQATT and CDR2 SNEGSKA (reference sequence). CDR3 DNA sequence: TGCAGTGCTCCCCCCTCAGCGGGAATCGACTATGGCTACACCTTC. The encoded protein is CSAPPSAGIDYGYTF.

In this sample, this clonotype turned up a few times. V gene TRBV6-6 combines with J gene TRBJ2-7; D tentatively reads TRBD1 or TRBD2 (5 bases each). The V gene lost 5 bases and the J gene lost 6 bases, with 20 bases spanning the gap. CDR3 length: 15 residues. Germline values: CDR1 MNHNY, CDR2 SVGAGI (reference sequence). In nucleotides, the CDR3 is TGTGCCAGCAGTAGAGACGGGGCGCCGCTCGGCGAGCAGTACTTC. Translation: CASSRDGAPLGEQYF.

CDR3 nucleotides: TGTGCCAGCAGCGCCCCCTCAACCGAGGGAGGGTTCTATGGCTACACCTTC. Translation: CASSAPSTEGGFYGYTF. The chain links TRBV9 to TRBJ1-2; D is unclear. The CDR3 covers 17 residues. V was pared by 3 bases and J by 4 bases, with 22 bases between. Germline V lookup: CDR1 SGDLS, CDR2 YYNGEE.

The chain has TRBV6-5 and TRBJ2-7; no definite D call. This CDR3 comprises 17 residues. The germline V and J ends were trimmed by 0 bases and 1 base, with 16 bases remaining between them. Germline V gene sequence: CDR1 MNHEY, CDR2 SVGAGI. The chain's CDR3 is CASSYSSRAPSSYEQYF. CDR3 coding DNA: TGTGCCAGCAGTTACTCGTCACGCGCGCCATCTTCCTACGAGCAGTACTTC.

The gene calls are TRBV10-3 and TRBJ2-5; no reliable D call. This CDR3 has 14 amino acids. Trimming pared 3 bases from V and 1 base from J, leaving 9 bases between. CDR1 is ENHRY, CDR2 SYGVKD, per germline. CDR3 protein: CAISDQNRQETQYF. CDR3 nucleotides: TGTGCCATCAGTGATCAGAACCGCCAAGAGACCCAGTACTTC.

This clonotype has more than one count but fewer than ten. As DNA, the CDR3 is TGTGCCAGCAGCCCCCGACCTGGACTAGCGGGAGAGGCAGATACGCAGTATTTT. Its translation: CASSPRPGLAGEADTQYF. The chain carries TRBV7-9 and TRBJ2-3; TRBD2 agrees at 13 bases. V lost 5 bases and J lost 4; bases outside the gene matches: 12. CDR3 length: 18 amino acids. Per germline, CDR1 SEHNR and CDR2 FQNEAQ (reference sequence).

This clonotype was counted between two and nine times. The CDR3 coding sequence is TGTGCCAGCCGTACAGCGCGGGGCACCATATATTTT. Protein sequence: CASRTARGTIYF. The chain employs TRBV12-3 or TRBV12-4 and TRBJ1-3; no clear D gene. CDR3 length equals 12 residues. The V end lost 8 bases, the J end lost 9 bases, and 14 bases lay between the germline ends.

The chain carries TRBV10-3 and TRBJ2-3; 11 bases are a match to TRBD1. CDR1 is ENHRY, CDR2 SYGVKD, per germline. The length of the CDR3 is 14 residues. V lost 5 bases, J lost 5 bases, and 3 bases stayed unmatched. The CDR3 DNA sequence: TGTGCCATCAGTTCCGGGACAGGGGGAGATACGCAGTATTTT. It encodes CAISSGTGGDTQYF.

This clonotype was detected ten times or more. The chain uses TRBV7-3 and TRBJ2-3; no clear D gene. Trimming cost V 1 base and J 1 base, with 9 bases left between them. The CDR3 is made up of 15 amino acids. CDR1 and CDR2 from the germline V gene are SGHTA and FQGTGA. The DNA for the CDR3 is TGTGCCAGCAGCTTAATGGGAACTCGCACAGATACGCAGTATTTT. It yields the protein CASSLMGTRTDTQYF.